This T cell receptor (beta chain) emerged from a study of T cell responses to AZD1222 COVID-19 vaccine. Study summary: The study pooled second doses at about 4 or about 12 weeks. Study outcomes and limitations: After two AZD1222 doses, spike-specific TCR breadth and depth rose versus day 0. Repertoires were obtained solely post-peak T cell response.

Here immunoSEQ multiplex PCR was the method, and the copy in TCRdb shows in-frame clones only, minus some. The sample contains tens of thousands of clones, roughly 87% of which appear only once. This CDR3 region has 14 residues. The germline gives CDR1 MDHEN, CDR2 SYDVKM. V was cut by 6 bases and J by 5 bases, with 16 bases left in between. In the case of this clone: Its target is unknown.

The sequence was obtained from an adult in good health. The chain joins TRBV28 to TRBJ2-5; the D gene is possibly TRBD2 (6 bases). The sequences come from peripheral blood, collected on day 0 of AZD1222 vaccination. The chain's CDR3 is CASRQLGSGETQYF. The CDR3 nucleotides are TGTGCCAGCAGGCAGTTAGGAAGCGGGGAGACCCAGTACTTC.